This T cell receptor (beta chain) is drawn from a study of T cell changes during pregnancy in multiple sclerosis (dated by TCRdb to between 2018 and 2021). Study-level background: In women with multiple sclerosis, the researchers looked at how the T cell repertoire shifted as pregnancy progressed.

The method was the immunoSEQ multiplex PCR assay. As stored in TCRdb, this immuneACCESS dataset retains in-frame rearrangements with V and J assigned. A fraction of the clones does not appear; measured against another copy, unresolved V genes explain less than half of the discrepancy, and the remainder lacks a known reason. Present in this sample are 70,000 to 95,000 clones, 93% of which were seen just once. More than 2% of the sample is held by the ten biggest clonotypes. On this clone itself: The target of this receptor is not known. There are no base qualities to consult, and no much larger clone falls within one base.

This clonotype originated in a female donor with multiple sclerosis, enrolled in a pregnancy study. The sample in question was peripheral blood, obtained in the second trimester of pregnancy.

The CDR3 region has the sequence CASSHPSGTQYF. The nucleotide sequence is TGCGCCAGCAGCCACCCCAGCGGGACCCAGTACTTC. This receptor chain uses TRBV4-1 and TRBJ2-5; TRBD2 might be the D gene, on 5 matching bases. The CDR3 has 12 amino acids, counting the end cysteine and phenylalanine. Of all the DNA, just the CDR3 is kept, 36 bases in frame from base 1. At the junction V is shortened by 3 bases and J by 7 bases, with 9 bases in between. CDR1 MGHRA and CDR2 YSYEKL were looked up in the germline V gene.